This entry is about one T cell receptor beta chain. The data were taken from a study of cytomegalovirus exposure and HLA in healthy donors. About the study: The study placed over 65% of its 398 genotyped donors in the Caucasian-associated ancestry cluster.

Primers included in the PCR were 60 Vbeta and 13 Jbeta primers. The repertoire was sequenced with immunoSEQ multiplex PCR; TCRdb's copy has only in-frame clones and lacks some. The sample holds roughly 170,000 clones; 70% to 90% are singletons and the top ten take around 2.2%. Trimming removed 5 bases at V and 2 bases at J, with 9 bases between. The germline V gene encodes CDR1 SGHAT and CDR2 FQNNGV. CDR3 length: 14 residues. The sample was PBMCs. The chain is built from TRBV11-2 and TRBJ2-2; D is unclear. This clonotype was sampled from a woman aged 30 to 39 in good health and CMV-seronegative. The CDR3: CASSQAFNTGELFF. For the CDR3, the DNA is TGTGCCAGCAGCCAGGCATTCAACACCGGGGAGCTGTTTTTT.